This T cell receptor (beta chain) was retrieved from a study of cytomegalovirus exposure and HLA in healthy donors. Researchers ran the PCR with 60 Vbeta and 13 Jbeta primers. Here immunoSEQ multiplex PCR was the method, and the copy in TCRdb shows in-frame clones only, minus some. The sample yields some 110,000 clones, around 80% seen once. Study results and caveats: An observed cluster of highly shared sequence variants was recorded as a likely sequencing artifact.

A note on this clone: What it binds is unknown.

There were likely unrecorded immune exposures, though donors were nominally healthy when sampled. This receptor was identified in a man aged 30 to 45 in good health and CMV-seropositive. Sequenced material: PBMCs.

The CDR3 protein is CASSNRVNTEAFF. CDR3 in DNA: TGTGCCAGCAGTAACAGGGTGAACACTGAAGCTTTCTTT. The chain carries TRBV6-1 and TRBJ1-1; D is possibly TRBD1 (6 bases). V shed 5 bases and J shed 0 bases, with 7 bases lying between them. CDR1 and CDR2 (germline): MNHNS, SASEGT. There are 13 residues in the CDR3.